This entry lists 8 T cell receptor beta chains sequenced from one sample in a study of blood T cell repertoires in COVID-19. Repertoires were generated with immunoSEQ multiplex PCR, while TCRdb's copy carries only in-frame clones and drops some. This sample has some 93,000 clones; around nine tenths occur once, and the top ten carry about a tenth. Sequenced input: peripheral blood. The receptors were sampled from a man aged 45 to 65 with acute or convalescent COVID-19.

The CDR3 region has the DNA TGCAGTGCTAGACTCGGGGTCGAGCAGTACTTC. This gives the protein CSARLGVEQYF. The J gene is TRBJ2-7, the V gene TRBV20-1; D may be TRBD2 (5 bases). Per germline, CDR1 DFQATT and CDR2 SNEGSKA (reference sequence). This CDR3 comprises 11 residues. Trimming left V 2 bases short and J 6 bases short, with 8 bases between.

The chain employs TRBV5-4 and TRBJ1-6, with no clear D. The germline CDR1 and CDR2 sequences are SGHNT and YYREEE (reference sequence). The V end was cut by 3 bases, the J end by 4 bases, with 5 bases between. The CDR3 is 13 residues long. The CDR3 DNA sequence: TGTGCCAGCAGCTGGGAGTATAATTCACCCCTCCACTTT. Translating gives CASSWEYNSPLHF. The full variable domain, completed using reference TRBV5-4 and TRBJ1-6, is ETGVTQSPTHLIKTRGQQVTLRCSSQSGHNTVSWYQQALGQGPQFIFQYYREEENGRGNFPPRFSGLQFPNYSSELNVNALELDDSALYLCASSWEYNSPLHFGNGTRLTVT.

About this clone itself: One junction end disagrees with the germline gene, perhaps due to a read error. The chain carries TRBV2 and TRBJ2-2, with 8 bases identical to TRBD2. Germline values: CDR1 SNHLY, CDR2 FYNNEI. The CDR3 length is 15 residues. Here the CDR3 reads CASREGSGGTGELFF. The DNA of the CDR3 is TGTGCCAGCAGAGAAGGAAGCGGGGGCACCGGGGAGCTGTTTTTT.

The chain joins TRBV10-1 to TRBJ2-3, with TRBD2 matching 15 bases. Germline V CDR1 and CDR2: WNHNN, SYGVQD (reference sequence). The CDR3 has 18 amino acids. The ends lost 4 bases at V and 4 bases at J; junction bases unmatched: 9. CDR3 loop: CASSGVVGTSGRPDTQYF. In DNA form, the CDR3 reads TGCGCCAGCAGTGGTGTCGTCGGGACTAGCGGGAGGCCAGATACGCAGTATTTT.

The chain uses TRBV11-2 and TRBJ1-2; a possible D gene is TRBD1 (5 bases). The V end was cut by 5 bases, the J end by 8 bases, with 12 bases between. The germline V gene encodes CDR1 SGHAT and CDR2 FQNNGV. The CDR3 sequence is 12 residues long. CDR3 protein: CASSNQGLGYTF. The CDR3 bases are TGTGCCAGCAGCAATCAGGGTCTCGGCTACACCTTC.

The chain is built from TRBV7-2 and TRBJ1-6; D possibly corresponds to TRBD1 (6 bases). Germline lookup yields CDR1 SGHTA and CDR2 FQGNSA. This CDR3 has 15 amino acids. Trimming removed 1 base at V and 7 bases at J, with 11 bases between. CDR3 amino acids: CASSLGQGTNSPLHF. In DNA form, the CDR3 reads TGTGCCAGCAGCTTAGGGCAGGGGACGAATTCACCCCTCCACTTT.

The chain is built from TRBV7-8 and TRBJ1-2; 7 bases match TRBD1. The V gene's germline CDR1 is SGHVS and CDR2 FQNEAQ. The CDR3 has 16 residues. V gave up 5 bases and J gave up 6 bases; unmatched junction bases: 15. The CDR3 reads CASSPRTGQILDGYTF. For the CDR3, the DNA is TGTGCCAGCAGCCCCCGGACAGGTCAGATACTTGATGGCTACACCTTC.

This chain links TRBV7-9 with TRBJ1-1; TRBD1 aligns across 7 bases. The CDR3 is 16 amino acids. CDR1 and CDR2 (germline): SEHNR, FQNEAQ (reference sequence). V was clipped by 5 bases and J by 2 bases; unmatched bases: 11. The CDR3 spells CASSLQLGTANTEAFF. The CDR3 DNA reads TGTGCCAGCAGCCTCCAACTTGGGACAGCAAACACTGAAGCTTTCTTT.